This TCR beta chain was recovered during a study of vaccination and CD4 T cells after COVID-19. Study-wide results and limits: Among those convalescent, a median about 85% of reactive clones emerged solely post-vaccination.

This clonotype was seen only a few times. Antigen specificity is unknown. The Oncomine TCR Beta short-read assay generated sequence data from the DNA of cultured CD4+ T cells. Someone extracted genomic DNA from cultured CD4+ T cells. TCRdb passed the PCR reads through MiXCR, listing each CDR3 protein once. The repertoire holds some 7,600 distinct CDR3 sequences, with under 35% as singletons. This CDR3 region has 15 residues. CDR1 LGHNA and CDR2 YNFKEQ come from the germline V gene. The J segment lost 5 bases and the V segment lost 0 bases, leaving 6 bases of the junction unmatched. Treatment given: roughly ten-day PBMC culture with coronavirus spike peptide pools or control peptides (ViraFEST assay). During the years 2011-2018, before the COVID-19 pandemic, the unexposed donor's CD4+ T cells were collected. Antigen-specific T cells were expanded with peptide pools by ViraFEST, and TCRs were then sequenced.

This receptor was taken from a human donor in good health. The material sequenced was CD4+ T cells from blood, cultured in vitro. The chain carries TRBV4-2 and TRBJ1-2; the match to TRBD1 covers 7 bases. The CDR3 DNA follows: TGTGCCAGCAGCCAAGATGGCCGGGACAGATATGGCTACACCTTC. Its protein product is CASSQDGRDRYGYTF.